This T cell receptor beta chain stems from a study of T cell repertoires in cytomegalovirus infection. Study-level background: Carrying CMV and the relevant HLA type showed in public TCR beta signatures.

On this clonotype: The antigen is undetermined.

TCRdb fed the reads into MiXCR, producing one record per CDR3 protein. The table includes a few hundred thousand distinct CDR3 sequences, approximately 22% detected once. Study results and caveats: Carriers of CMV plus the relevant HLA were identified by cumulative public TCR beta family frequency. What dominated the ex vivo response were HLA-C-restricted CMV-specific TCR beta clonotypes.

This clonotype was obtained from a human donor in good health (CMV status not recorded). Some clones in this sample may be carry-over from other donors' samples. Material: cultured PBMCs, obtained from culture after CMV antigen stimulation.

The CDR3 loop reads CATSRIGWVQETQYF. In nucleotides, the CDR3 is TGTGCCACCAGCAGAATAGGGTGGGTCCAAGAGACCCAGTACTTC. The rearrangement uses TRBV15 and TRBJ2-5, with D unresolved. Germline V lookup: CDR1 LNHNV, CDR2 YYDKDF (reference sequence). The V and J ends lost 2 bases and 1 base respectively, with 11 bases between them. This CDR3 spans 15 amino acids.